One sample yielded the 27 T cell receptor beta chains listed below, sequenced in a study of blood T cell repertoires in COVID-19. Some clones are missing from TCRdb's copy, which holds only in-frame ones; the method was immunoSEQ multiplex PCR. The profile shows 210,000 or so clones, about 91% of them singletons. Sequencing was carried out using peripheral blood. Every receptor here comes from a man between 18 and 29 years old with active or convalescent COVID-19.

The chain couples TRBV28 to TRBJ1-1; possibly TRBD1 for D (6 bases). The CDR3 has 16 residues. Germline V gene sequence: CDR1 MDHEN, CDR2 SYDVKM. With 6 bases removed from V and 0 bases from J, the gap between germline ends came to 17 bases. CDR3 coding DNA: TGTGCCAGCAGCAATCACTACAGGGAGATGAACACTGAAGCTTTCTTT. Translation: CASSNHYREMNTEAFF.

This chain uses TRBV7-2 with TRBJ1-2; 9 bases line up with TRBD1. CDR1 is SGHTA, CDR2 FQGNSA, per germline. Trimming cost V 2 bases and J 5 bases; bases outside gene matches: 9. The CDR3 runs 16 residues. The CDR3, as DNA: TGTGCCAGCAGCTTACGGGAGTCCGGGACAGGGTATGGCTACACCTTC. Translating gives CASSLRESGTGYGYTF.

The rearrangement links TRBV2 to TRBJ1-1, with 11 bases lining up with TRBD1. The CDR3 extends over 15 amino acids. V shed 6 bases and J 4 bases; nucleotides not matched to a gene: 7. The germline V gene encodes CDR1 SNHLY and CDR2 FYNNEI. CDR3 protein: CASRETGTGGTEAFF. CDR3 nucleotide sequence: TGTGCCAGCAGGGAAACCGGGACAGGGGGCACTGAAGCTTTCTTT. The full variable domain, in which reference TRBV2 and TRBJ1-1 provide the parts outside the CDR3, is EPEVTQTPSHQVTQMGQEVILRCVPISNHLYFYWYRQILGQKVEFLVSFYNNEISEKSEIFDDQFSVERPDGSNFTLKIRSTKLEDSAMYFCASRETGTGGTEAFFGQGTRLTVV.

The V and J genes are TRBV7-9 and TRBJ1-5, with D possibly matching TRBD1 (5 bases). Germline CDR1 SEHNR, CDR2 FQNEAQ (reference sequence). With 6 bases removed from V and 6 bases from J, the gap between germline ends came to 12 bases. The CDR3 runs 13 residues. The CDR3 DNA sequence: TGTGCCAGCAGTCAGGGTTCGGCTCAGCCCCAGCATTTT. This translates into CASSQGSAQPQHF.

This chain connects TRBV10-1 to TRBJ2-1, with 9 bases matching TRBD2. Germline CDR1 WNHNN, CDR2 SYGVQD (reference sequence). The CDR3 consists of 15 residues. Trimming removed 6 bases from V and 7 bases from J; junction bases left unmatched: 10. This chain's CDR3 is CASSPVVAGANEQFF. The CDR3 nucleotides are TGCGCCAGCAGCCCGGTGGTAGCGGGAGCGAATGAGCAGTTCTTC.

The rearrangement links TRBV7-6 to TRBJ1-1, with D possibly matching TRBD1 (6 bases). The CDR3 has 16 amino acids. V was trimmed by 5 bases and J by 4 bases, leaving 20 bases between them. Germline CDR1 SGHVS, CDR2 FNYEAQ. In DNA form, the CDR3 reads TGTGCCAGCAGCATCGGAGCCATCACAGGGTTCACTGAAGCTTTCTTT. It specifies CASSIGAITGFTEAFF. Using reference TRBV7-6 and TRBJ1-1 for the parts outside the CDR3, the full variable domain is GAGVSQSPRYKVTKRGQDVALRCDPISGHVSLYWYRQALGQGPEFLTYFNYEAQQDKSGLPNDRFSAERPEGSISTLTIQRTEQRDSAMYRCASSIGAITGFTEAFFGQGTRLTVV.

This clone was observed a handful of times. The chain carries TRBV30 and TRBJ1-1; D not resolved. The V end was cut by 3 bases, the J end by 6 bases, with 5 bases between. CDR3 length: 10 amino acids. Germline CDR1 reads GTSNPN; CDR2 reads SVGIG (reference sequence). The CDR3 region is CAWRYPEAFF. CDR3 nucleotide sequence: TGTGCCTGGAGATATCCTGAAGCTTTCTTT.

This sequence joins TRBV14 and TRBJ2-6, with no clear D. CDR1 is SGHDN and CDR2 is FVKESK in the germline V gene. This CDR3 contains 18 residues. V shed 5 bases and J shed 0 bases, with 17 bases lying between them. The CDR3 nucleotides are TGTGCCAGCAGCTCATTGGAGCTTTTAGCCTCTGGGGCCAACGTCCTGACTTTC. Its protein is CASSSLELLASGANVLTF. The full variable domain, its missing parts supplied by reference TRBV14 and TRBJ2-6, is EAGVTQFPSHSVIEKGQTVTLRCDPISGHDNLYWYRRVMGKEIKFLLHFVKESKQDESGMPNNRFLAERTGGTYSTLKVQPAELEDSGVYFCASSSLELLASGANVLTFGAGSRLTVL.

DNA of the CDR3: TGTGCCAGTAGTATAATGGTACAGAGCAATCAGCCCCAGCATTTT. Translating gives CASSIMVQSNQPQHF. J is TRBJ1-5 and V is TRBV19; D ambiguous. The V gene lost 2 bases and the J gene lost 1 base, with 9 bases spanning the gap. In germline, CDR1 is LNHDA, CDR2 SQIVND (reference sequence). This CDR3 is built from 15 residues.

The genes are TRBV25-1 and TRBJ2-2, with 10 bases matching TRBD2. CDR1 MGHDK and CDR2 SYGVNS come from the germline V gene. V was clipped by 6 bases and J by 1 base; unmatched bases: 5. The CDR3 has 16 amino acids. The CDR3 nucleotides are TGTGCCAGCAGCCATAGCGGGAGGAAGAACACCGGGGAGCTGTTTTTT. Its translation is CASSHSGRKNTGELFF. The whole variable domain, remainder taken from reference TRBV25-1 and TRBJ2-2, is EADIYQTPRYLVIGTGKKITLECSQTMGHDKMYWYQQDPGMELHLIHYSYGVNSTEKGDLSSESTVSRIRTEHFPLTLESARPSHTSQYLCASSHSGRKNTGELFFGEGSRLTVL.

The chain links TRBV28 to TRBJ2-5; D is unclear. This CDR3 has 15 amino acids. The V end lost 5 bases, the J end lost 2 bases, and 15 bases lay between the germline ends. Germline loops: CDR1 MDHEN, CDR2 SYDVKM. CDR3 bases: TGTGCCAGCAGTGCCATGTTCGCCAGGCAAGAGACCCAGTACTTC. Amino acid sequence: CASSAMFARQETQYF. Drawing the rest from reference TRBV28 and TRBJ2-5, the complete variable domain is DVKVTQSSRYLVKRTGEKVFLECVQDMDHENMFWYRQDPGLGLRLIYFSYDVKMKEKGDIPEGYSVSREKKERFSLILESASTNQTSMYLCASSAMFARQETQYFGPGTRLLVL.

The chain has TRBV7-2 and TRBJ2-5; the match to TRBD2 covers 8 bases. The CDR3 is 14 residues long. The V gene end was trimmed by 1 base and the J gene end by 5 bases; junction bases not matched to a gene: 3. Germline CDR1 is SGHTA and CDR2 is FQGNSA. The CDR3 DNA is TGTGCCAGCAGCTTAGTTACGGGAGGGGAGACCCAGTACTTC. It is translated as CASSLVTGGETQYF.

J is TRBJ2-3 and V is TRBV10-3, with D maybe TRBD1 (6 bases). The germline CDR1 and CDR2 sequences are ENHRY and SYGVKD. The CDR3 spans 15 residues. V gave up 5 bases and J gave up 0 bases, with 12 bases separating them. CDR3 sequence: CAISQTGSSTDTQYF. The CDR3 nucleotides read TGTGCCATCAGTCAGACAGGTTCTAGCACAGATACGCAGTATTTT.

V usage is TRBV7-2 and J usage is TRBJ2-5; D is unclear. Trimming took 1 base from V and 3 from J, leaving 6 bases between them. The CDR3 has 13 amino acids. The germline V gene has CDR1 SGHTA and CDR2 FQGNSA. The CDR3 coding sequence is TGTGCCAGCAGCTTAGTACTGAAAGAGACCCAGTACTTC. Its translation is CASSLVLKETQYF.

The chain joins TRBV5-3 to TRBJ2-7, with D maybe TRBD2 (5 bases). TRBV5-3 is labeled an ORF, and its function is uncertain. V lost 7 bases to trimming and J lost 2 bases, with 28 bases between them. The CDR3 runs 18 residues. The CDR3 bases are TGTGCCAGATTGGTCAGAAGCGGTAGCTTGAAATGTCCCTACGAGCAGTACTTC. Translating gives CARLVRSGSLKCPYEQYF.

This clone appeared a single time. This sequence joins TRBV27 and TRBJ2-7, with 8 nucleotides matching TRBD1. There are 15 residues in the CDR3. V lost 2 bases and J lost 3; bases outside the gene matches: 6. Germline CDR1 is MNHEY and CDR2 is SMNVEV (reference sequence). The DNA for the CDR3 is TGTGCCAGCAGTTTAGGGGGACAGGCGAACTACGAGCAGTACTTC. The encoded protein is CASSLGGQANYEQYF.

The chain has TRBV7-9 and TRBJ2-2; 13 bases line up with TRBD2. The junction had 10 bases not matched to a gene; V was cut back by 4 bases and J by 5 bases. The CDR3 extends over 18 amino acids. The germline gives CDR1 SEHNR, CDR2 FQNEAQ (reference sequence). The CDR3 nucleotides read TGTGCCAGCAGCTCACTGACTAGCGGGAGGCGGGGGACCGGGGAGCTGTTTTTT. This gives the protein CASSSLTSGRRGTGELFF.

This chain links TRBV5-1 with TRBJ2-2; D possibly corresponds to TRBD1 (5 bases). Germline loops: CDR1 SGHRS, CDR2 YFSETQ. Trimming shortened V by 4 bases and J by 3 bases, and 22 bases separated the two germline ends. There are 18 residues in the CDR3. The CDR3 reads CASSQFPDTLADTGELFF. The CDR3 DNA is TGCGCCAGCAGCCAGTTCCCGGACACTCTTGCGGACACCGGGGAGCTGTTTTTT.

V and J are TRBV2 and TRBJ2-7; the match to TRBD1 covers 7 bases. The V gene's germline CDR1 is SNHLY and CDR2 FYNNEI. V lost 8 bases, J lost 3 bases, and 7 bases stayed unmatched. The CDR3 spans 13 residues. CDR3 DNA: TGTGCCAGCGACCGGGACAGAGGCTACGAGCAGTACTTC. Its translation: CASDRDRGYEQYF. The full variable domain, its missing parts supplied by reference TRBV2 and TRBJ2-7, is EPEVTQTPSHQVTQMGQEVILRCVPISNHLYFYWYRQILGQKVEFLVSFYNNEISEKSEIFDDQFSVERPDGSNFTLKIRSTKLEDSAMYFCASDRDRGYEQYFGPGTRLTVT.

The V and J genes are TRBV5-1 and TRBJ2-2; D is uncertain. There are 15 residues in the CDR3. The V and J ends lost 1 base and 5 bases respectively, with 12 bases between them. The germline V gene has CDR1 SGHRS and CDR2 YFSETQ. The CDR3 protein is CASSLSLSKTGELFF. The CDR3 nucleotides are TGCGCCAGCAGCTTGTCCTTATCTAAAACCGGGGAGCTGTTTTTT.

This chain links TRBV7-9 with TRBJ2-7; tentatively, D is TRBD2 (6 bases). The CDR3 runs 15 residues. The germline CDR1 and CDR2 sequences are SEHNR and FQNEAQ (reference sequence). The V and J ends lost 0 bases and 3 bases respectively, with 12 bases between them. The CDR3 spells CASSLAGTYRYEQYF. Here the CDR3 DNA reads TGTGCCAGCAGCTTAGCCGGGACTTACCGCTACGAGCAGTACTTC.

The J gene is TRBJ1-2, the V gene TRBV2; 8 bases align to TRBD1. The CDR3 has 13 residues. Germline V lookup: CDR1 SNHLY, CDR2 FYNNEI. V lost 6 bases and J lost 8; bases outside the gene matches: 8. CDR3 DNA: TGTGCCAGCAGGGAGGACAGGGAGGGAGGCTACACCTTC. Residues: CASREDREGGYTF.

The V gene is TRBV6-1, the J gene TRBJ1-1, with 9 bases matching TRBD1. The length of the CDR3 is 17 residues. CDR1 is MNHNS, CDR2 SASEGT, per germline. The ends lost 2 bases at V and 0 bases at J; junction bases unmatched: 7. DNA for the CDR3: TGTGCCAGCAGTGAATTGTTAGACAGGGGGATGAACACTGAAGCTTTCTTT. Translating gives CASSELLDRGMNTEAFF.

The V call is TRBV11-3, the J call TRBJ1-3; 9 bases agree with TRBD1. The ends lost 4 bases at V and 5 bases at J; junction bases unmatched: 3. The CDR3 is 14 amino acids. CDR1 and CDR2 (germline): SGHNT, YENEEA. The CDR3 protein is CASSSGTGRNTIYF. CDR3 DNA sequence: TGTGCCAGCAGCTCCGGGACAGGGCGAAACACCATATATTTT.

The chain couples TRBV15 to TRBJ2-7, with 8 nucleotides matching TRBD1. There are 16 residues in the CDR3. Germline V gives CDR1 LNHNV, CDR2 YYDKDF (reference sequence). Unmatched junction bases numbered 8, after V lost 3 bases and J lost 1 base. The CDR3 DNA sequence: TGTGCCACCAGCAGGGACGGACAGGGAAAATCCTACGAGCAGTACTTC. This sequence encodes CATSRDGQGKSYEQYF.

V usage is TRBV15 and J usage is TRBJ1-3; a possible D gene is TRBD1 (5 bases). CDR1 and CDR2 (germline): LNHNV, YYDKDF (reference sequence). V lost 3 bases and J lost 0, with 12 bases in between. The CDR3 has 16 amino acids. CDR3 bases: TGTGCCACCAGCAGGGGTAGGGGCAACTCTGGAAACACCATATATTTT. It specifies CATSRGRGNSGNTIYF.

The V call is TRBV4-1, the J call TRBJ2-1; 10 nucleotides match TRBD2. The CDR3 extends over 16 amino acids. V was pared by 0 bases and J by 9 bases, with 8 bases of the junction left unmatched. Germline V gene lookup returns CDR1 MGHRA and CDR2 YSYEKL. The CDR3 DNA reads TGCGCCAGCAGCCAAGACGCTAGCGGGAGCAATCGTGAGCAGTTCTTC. It codes for CASSQDASGSNREQFF.